The 28 T cell receptor beta chains below come from one sample, sequenced in a study of cytomegalovirus exposure and HLA in healthy donors (TCRdb year 2017). Library construction relied on the immunoSEQ multiplex PCR assay. TCRdb obtained this table from immuneACCESS and retained in-frame rearrangements with V and J assigned. These tables miss some clones; where compared with another copy, unresolved V genes account for less than half of the shortfall, and the remainder is unexplained. This sample is represented by under 400,000 clones; around 86% of them were singletons. 0.83% of the sample goes to the ten largest clones. Sequencing was performed on PBMCs. The receptor source for this set is a woman aged 18-29 years in good health and CMV-seronegative.

The chain links TRBV28 to TRBJ1-2, with D perhaps TRBD1 (5 bases). The germline V and J ends were trimmed by 3 bases and 3 bases, with 17 bases remaining between them. The CDR3 has 16 residues. The germline V gene encodes CDR1 MDHEN and CDR2 SYDVKM. As DNA, the CDR3 is TGTGCCAGCAGTTTTAAGCACCCCCAAGGGGACTATGGCTACACCTTC. This sequence encodes CASSFKHPQGDYGYTF.

The V call is TRBV10-3, the J call TRBJ1-1; D not certain. The V end was cut by 3 bases, the J end by 10 bases, with 18 bases between. This CDR3 is built from 14 residues. Germline CDR1 is ENHRY and CDR2 is SYGVKD. The CDR3 nucleotides read TGTGCCATCAGTGACTCCCTGGATGACACCCGAGCTTTCTTT. This codes for CAISDSLDDTRAFF.

As DNA, the CDR3 is TGTGCCAGCACCTCCCGACAGACCAACATCTATGGCTACACCTTC. Amino acid sequence: CASTSRQTNIYGYTF. The chain uses TRBV5-4 and TRBJ1-2, with TRBD1 as a possible D gene (5 bases). V was clipped by 6 bases and J by 4 bases, with 19 bases between them. The CDR3 is 15 residues long. Germline V CDR1 and CDR2: SGHNT, YYREEE (reference sequence).

The rearrangement links TRBV27 to TRBJ2-3, with D unresolved. Germline V gives CDR1 MNHEY, CDR2 SMNVEV (reference sequence). The V end lost 6 bases, the J end lost 2 bases, and 18 bases lay between the germline ends. The CDR3 runs 16 residues. CDR3 residues: CASSQQIGDSTDTQYF. In DNA form, the CDR3 reads TGTGCCAGCAGCCAGCAGATAGGCGACTCCACAGATACGCAGTATTTT.

There are a few counts of this clone. The rearrangement links TRBV28 to TRBJ1-5; 9 positions match TRBD1. V dropped 7 bases and J dropped 7; count of bases not matched to a gene: 8. The CDR3 runs to 14 residues. The V gene's germline CDR1 is MDHEN and CDR2 SYDVKM. The CDR3: CASNVGTGRQPQHF. DNA for the CDR3: TGTGCCAGCAACGTAGGGACAGGGAGGCAGCCCCAGCATTTT. Using reference TRBV28 and TRBJ1-5 for the parts outside the CDR3, the full variable domain is DVKVTQSSRYLVKRTGEKVFLECVQDMDHENMFWYRQDPGLGLRLIYFSYDVKMKEKGDIPEGYSVSREKKERFSLILESASTNQTSMYLCASNVGTGRQPQHFGDGTRLSIL.

This clone was counted between two and nine times. The chain employs TRBV5-4 and TRBJ2-7; 8 nucleotides line up with TRBD1. J gave up 7 bases and V 4 bases, and 7 bases lay outside the gene matches. Germline-derived CDR1 and CDR2 are SGHNT and YYREEE (reference sequence). The CDR3 is 13 amino acids. The CDR3 region is CASSLTGVGEQYF. The CDR3 DNA reads as TGTGCCAGCAGCCTGACAGGGGTGGGGGAGCAGTACTTC.

The V gene is TRBV5-1, the J gene TRBJ2-2; 7 bases map to TRBD2. The CDR3 is made up of 16 amino acids. V was clipped by 0 bases and J by 1 base; unmatched bases: 3. The germline gives CDR1 SGHRS, CDR2 YFSETQ. The DNA of the CDR3 is TGCGCCAGCAGCTTGGCGGCTAGCGGGAACACCGGGGAGCTGTTTTTT. It yields the protein CASSLAASGNTGELFF.

The rearrangement uses TRBV6-6 and TRBJ1-2; 7 bases match TRBD1. Germline assignment: CDR1 MNHNY and CDR2 SVGAGI (reference sequence). The V segment lost 7 bases and the J segment 8 bases; nucleotides outside the gene matches: 16. The CDR3 contains 15 residues. The DNA of the CDR3 is TGTGCCAGCACCCAGTCAGAACAGGGGTTGAGAGGCTACACCTTC. Protein: CASTQSEQGLRGYTF.

The rearrangement links TRBV11-3 to TRBJ1-4; no firm D call. CDR3 length: 15 amino acids. V was clipped by 0 bases and J by 5 bases, with 10 bases between them. The germline V gene encodes CDR1 SGHNT and CDR2 YENEEA. CDR3 in DNA: TGTGCCAGCAGCTTAGATCTATCCACGAATGAAAAACTGTTTTTT. Translating gives CASSLDLSTNEKLFF.

This chain links TRBV2 with TRBJ1-5, with 8 bases lining up with TRBD1. J lost 0 bases, V lost 4 bases, and 2 bases had no gene match. This CDR3 region has 15 residues. Germline V CDR1 and CDR2: SNHLY, FYNNEI. For the CDR3, the DNA is TGTGCCAGCAGTGCAGGGGGCCATAGCAATCAGCCCCAGCATTTT. It specifies CASSAGGHSNQPQHF. Combining the CDR3 with reference TRBV2 and TRBJ1-5 gives the whole variable domain EPEVTQTPSHQVTQMGQEVILRCVPISNHLYFYWYRQILGQKVEFLVSFYNNEISEKSEIFDDQFSVERPDGSNFTLKIRSTKLEDSAMYFCASSAGGHSNQPQHFGDGTRLSIL.

CDR3 nucleotide sequence: TGTGCCAGCAGTAGGGGGACTAGCGGGGGGAAAAACATTCAGTACTTC. This encodes CASSRGTSGGKNIQYF. The rearrangement joins TRBV6-6 to TRBJ2-4, with TRBD2 identical over 15 bases. Trimming took 5 bases from V and 4 from J; bases not matched to a gene: 3. CDR3 length: 16 amino acids. Germline loops: CDR1 MNHNY, CDR2 SVGAGI (reference sequence).

The J gene is TRBJ2-3, the V gene TRBV5-1; TRBD2 agrees at 9 bases. V was pared by 4 bases and J by 1 base, with 10 bases of the junction left unmatched. The CDR3 totals 17 residues. Per germline, CDR1 SGHRS and CDR2 YFSETQ. The CDR3 spells CASSNRPRGGRTDTQYF. The CDR3 bases are TGCGCCAGCAGCAATCGACCGCGGGGGGGCCGCACAGATACGCAGTATTTT.

The genes are TRBV6-5 and TRBJ2-7, with TRBD1 identical over 7 bases. CDR1 and CDR2 (germline): MNHEY, SVGAGI. The CDR3 loop spans 15 amino acids. Unmatched junction bases numbered 13, after V lost 5 bases and J lost 6 bases. CDR3 residues: CASSPNRGVLGEQYF. CDR3 nucleotides: TGTGCCAGCAGTCCAAACAGGGGTGTCCTCGGCGAGCAGTACTTC.

The rearrangement uses TRBV2 and TRBJ2-2; a weak D match, TRBD2 (6 bases). The V end was cut by 6 bases, the J end by 5 bases, with 16 bases between. Germline CDR1 SNHLY, CDR2 FYNNEI. This CDR3 comprises 15 residues. In DNA form, the CDR3 reads TGTGCCAGCAGACGGGACTCCCGGGGGACCGGGGAGCTGTTTTTT. Translated, it gives CASRRDSRGTGELFF. Filled out from reference TRBV2 and TRBJ2-2, the complete variable domain reads EPEVTQTPSHQVTQMGQEVILRCVPISNHLYFYWYRQILGQKVEFLVSFYNNEISEKSEIFDDQFSVERPDGSNFTLKIRSTKLEDSAMYFCASRRDSRGTGELFFGEGSRLTVL.

The chain combines TRBV9 with TRBJ1-1, with D unclear. Germline CDR1 reads SGDLS; CDR2 reads YYNGEE. Trimming pared 3 bases from V and 5 bases from J, leaving 11 bases between. The CDR3 is 13 amino acids. CDR3 loop: CASSATGGTEAFF. The DNA for the CDR3 is TGTGCCAGCAGCGCCACCGGAGGGACTGAAGCTTTCTTT. Supplemented by reference TRBV9 and TRBJ1-1, the full variable domain reads DSGVTQTPKHLITATGQRVTLRCSPRSGDLSVYWYQQSLDQGLQFLIQYYNGEERAKGNILERFSAQQFPDLHSELNLSSLELGDSALYFCASSATGGTEAFFGQGTRLTVV.

The V and J genes are TRBV2 and TRBJ2-5; the match to TRBD2 covers 11 bases. The CDR3 totals 15 residues. V gave up 4 bases and J gave up 7 bases; unmatched junction bases: 8. Looked up from germline, CDR1 is SNHLY and CDR2 is FYNNEI. The CDR3 bases are TGTGCCAGCAGTGTAGCGGGGGGGCCTTGGGGGACCCAGTACTTC. Translating it yields CASSVAGGPWGTQYF.

The rearrangement joins TRBV2 to TRBJ2-2; 9 nucleotides match TRBD1. J was trimmed by 7 bases and V by 6 bases; bases with no gene match: 6. CDR3 length: 14 residues. Germline V gene data show CDR1 as SNHLY and CDR2 as FYNNEI. The CDR3: CASRGTGHLGELFF. The CDR3 DNA reads TGTGCCAGCAGGGGGACAGGGCACCTCGGGGAGCTGTTTTTT.

The chain employs TRBV5-1 and TRBJ2-5, with D unresolved. Germline loops: CDR1 SGHRS, CDR2 YFSETQ. Between the trimmed V and J ends, which lost 1 base and 0 bases, there was a span of 10 bases. The CDR3 spans 15 residues. The CDR3 DNA reads as TGCGCCAGCAGCTTGAAGGCGACAAACCAAGAGACCCAGTACTTC. The encoded protein is CASSLKATNQETQYF.

CDR3 amino acids: CASSRDRNTEAFF. CDR3 DNA sequence: TGTGCCAGCAGCCGGGACAGAAACACTGAAGCTTTCTTT. The genes are TRBV5-4 and TRBJ1-1; 7 bases map to TRBD1. After removal of 4 bases from V and 2 bases from J, the junction contained 2 bases not matched to a gene. The length of the CDR3 is 13 residues. Germline assignment: CDR1 SGHNT and CDR2 YYREEE (reference sequence).

This chain connects TRBV2 to TRBJ2-1; D is undetermined. The V end lost 4 bases, the J end lost 4 bases, and 20 bases lay between the germline ends. The CDR3 covers 17 residues. CDR1 is SNHLY, CDR2 FYNNEI, per germline. CDR3 loop: CASSASGSRGLYNEQFF. The CDR3 DNA is TGTGCCAGCAGTGCTAGTGGGTCTCGAGGCCTTTACAATGAGCAGTTCTTC.

The CDR3 DNA reads TGTGCCAGCAGCTTGGTCAGGATGAACACCGGGGAGCTGTTTTTT. As protein: CASSLVRMNTGELFF. The chain has TRBV5-6 and TRBJ2-2, with D uncertain. CDR1 SGHDT and CDR2 YYEEEE come from the germline V gene. The CDR3 runs 15 residues. V dropped 0 bases and J dropped 1 base, with 7 bases sitting between them.

The chain employs TRBV6-6 and TRBJ1-6; D might be TRBD1 (5 bases). Germline loops: CDR1 MNHNY, CDR2 SVGAGI (reference sequence). Trimming stripped 2 bases from V and 7 bases from J, with 9 bases between. CDR3 length: 14 residues. The CDR3 sequence: CASSYVAGNSPLHF. For the CDR3, the DNA is TGTGCCAGCAGTTACGTAGCAGGGAATTCACCCCTCCACTTT.

The chain employs TRBV6-1 and TRBJ1-2, with TRBD1 as a possible D gene (6 bases). CDR1 is MNHNS and CDR2 is SASEGT in the germline V gene. V was trimmed by 0 bases and J by 5 bases, leaving 16 bases between them. This CDR3 region has 16 residues. The CDR3 DNA is TGTGCCAGCAGTGAAGCTGGGCCGGGGGGCGGTTATGGCTACACCTTC. This gives the protein CASSEAGPGGGYGYTF.

The J gene is TRBJ2-1, the V gene TRBV11-2; 11 nucleotides match TRBD2. The CDR3 loop spans 17 amino acids. The V gene's germline CDR1 is SGHAT and CDR2 FQNNGV. V was clipped by 2 bases and J by 8 bases; unmatched bases: 11. In nucleotides, the CDR3 is TGTGCCAGCAGCTTATCCCGTAGCGGGGGGGCCTTCCATGAGCAGTTCTTC. It encodes CASSLSRSGGAFHEQFF.

The chain recombines TRBV5-4 with TRBJ1-1; a weak D match, TRBD1 (6 bases). CDR1 SGHNT and CDR2 YYREEE come from the germline V gene (reference sequence). V dropped 0 bases and J dropped 1 base, with 13 bases sitting between them. This CDR3 comprises 16 residues. The CDR3 DNA is TGTGCCAGCAGCTTGGGAATGGGGGCAGCGAACACTGAAGCTTTCTTT. It translates to CASSLGMGAANTEAFF.

The chain recombines TRBV29-1 with TRBJ2-3; D possibly corresponds to TRBD1 (6 bases). CDR3 length equals 15 residues. V was clipped by 0 bases and J by 3 bases, with 13 bases between them. Germline V CDR1 and CDR2: SQVTM, ANQGSEA. The CDR3: CSVEDVRGSTDTQYF. Written as DNA, the CDR3 is TGCAGCGTTGAAGATGTCAGGGGAAGTACAGATACGCAGTATTTT.

The V call is TRBV4-1, the J call TRBJ2-3; 13 bases line up with TRBD2. Looked up from germline, CDR1 is MGHRA and CDR2 is YSYEKL. The ends lost 3 bases at V and 2 bases at J; junction bases unmatched: 17. The CDR3 sequence is 21 residues long. The CDR3 sequence is CASSQGGRTSGREQYTDTQYF. DNA of the CDR3: TGCGCCAGCAGCCAGGGAGGGCGGACTAGCGGGAGAGAACAATACACAGATACGCAGTATTTT.

This chain uses TRBV11-2 with TRBJ2-1; a weak D match, TRBD2 (6 bases). The V end lost 5 bases, the J end lost 0 bases, and 14 bases lay between the germline ends. Germline V gives CDR1 SGHAT, CDR2 FQNNGV. This CDR3 region has 16 residues. The DNA for the CDR3 is TGTGCCAGCAGCCCCTCGGCGGGAATCTCCTACAATGAGCAGTTCTTC. Translating it yields CASSPSAGISYNEQFF. The variable domain in full, with the rest retrieved from reference TRBV11-2 and TRBJ2-1, is EAGVAQSPRYKIIEKRQSVAFWCNPISGHATLYWYQQILGQGPKLLIQFQNNGVVDDSQLPKDRFSAERLKGVDSTLKIQPAKLEDSAVYLCASSPSAGISYNEQFFGPGTRLTVL.